The entry below describes one T cell receptor beta chain. The data derive from a study of control samples from healthy donors and cancer patients. Data came from immunoSEQ multiplex PCR; TCRdb stores just in-frame clones and leaves some out. The sample carries just under 80,000 clones, roughly 90% recorded once. CDR1 is KGHSH, CDR2 LQKENI, per germline. V shed 0 bases and J shed 1 base, with 9 bases lying between them. The CDR3 spans 15 residues. Sequences were obtained from PBMCs. The TCR was taken from a woman aged 55-69 years with head and neck cancer. The chain couples TRBV18 to TRBJ2-5; D might be TRBD1 (6 bases). This chain's CDR3 is CASSPPWGPQETQYF. The DNA of the CDR3 is TGTGCCAGCTCACCACCGTGGGGGCCCCAAGAGACCCAGTACTTC. The variable domain in full, with the rest retrieved from reference TRBV18 and TRBJ2-5, is NAGVMQNPRHLVRRRGQEARLRCSPMKGHSHVYWYRQLPEEGLKFMVYLQKENIIDESGMPKERFSAEFPKEGPSILRIQQVVRGDSAAYFCASSPPWGPQETQYFGPGTRLLVL.